This TCR beta chain was observed in a study of neurological immune-mediated disorders. The germline V gene has CDR1 MDHEN and CDR2 SYDVKM. There are 15 residues in the CDR3. The ends were cut back, 4 bases at V and 2 bases at J, with 15 bases in the middle. Via MiXCR, TCRdb re-called the 5' RACE reads, giving one row per CDR3 protein. The table shows about 28,000 distinct CDR3 sequences, with about 6.9% occurring only once. The origin of this receptor is a woman aged 45-59 years in good health. The sample consisted of PBMCs. The chain combines TRBV28 with TRBJ2-7; D uncertain. The CDR3 region is CASSSTWAATYEQYF. For the CDR3, the DNA is TGTGCCAGCAGTTCAACGTGGGCGGCGACCTACGAGCAGTACTTC.